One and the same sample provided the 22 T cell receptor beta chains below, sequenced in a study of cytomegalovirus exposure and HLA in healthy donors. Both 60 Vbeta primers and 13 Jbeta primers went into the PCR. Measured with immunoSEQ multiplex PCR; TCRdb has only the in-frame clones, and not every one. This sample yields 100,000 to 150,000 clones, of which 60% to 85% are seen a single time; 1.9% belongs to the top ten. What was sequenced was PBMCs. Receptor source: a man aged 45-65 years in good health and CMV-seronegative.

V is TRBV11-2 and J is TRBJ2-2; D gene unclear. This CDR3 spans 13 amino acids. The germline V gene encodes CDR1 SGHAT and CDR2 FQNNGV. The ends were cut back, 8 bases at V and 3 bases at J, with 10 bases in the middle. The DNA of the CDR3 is TGTGCCAGCTGCTACGGGTACACCGGGGAGCTGTTTTTT. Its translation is CASCYGYTGELFF.

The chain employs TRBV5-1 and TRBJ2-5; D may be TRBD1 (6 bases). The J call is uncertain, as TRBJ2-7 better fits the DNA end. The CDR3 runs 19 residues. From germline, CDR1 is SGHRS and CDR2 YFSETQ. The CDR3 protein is CASSLYQGLFQGRSYEQYF. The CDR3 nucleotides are TGCGCCAGCAGCTTGTACCAGGGGCTTTTCCAGGGAAGGTCCTACGAGCAGTACTTC.

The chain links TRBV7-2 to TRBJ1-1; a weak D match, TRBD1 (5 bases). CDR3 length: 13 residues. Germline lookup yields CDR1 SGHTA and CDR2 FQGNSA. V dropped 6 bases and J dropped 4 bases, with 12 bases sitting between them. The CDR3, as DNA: TGTGCCAGCAGTCCCTATGGGGCCACTGAAGCTTTCTTT. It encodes CASSPYGATEAFF.

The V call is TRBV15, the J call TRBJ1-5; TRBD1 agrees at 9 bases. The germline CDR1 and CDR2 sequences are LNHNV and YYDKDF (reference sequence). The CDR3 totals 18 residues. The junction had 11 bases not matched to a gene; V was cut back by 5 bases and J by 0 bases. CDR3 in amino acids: CATSGLQGADYSNQPQHF. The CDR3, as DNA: TGTGCCACCAGCGGATTACAGGGGGCCGATTATAGCAATCAGCCCCAGCATTTT.

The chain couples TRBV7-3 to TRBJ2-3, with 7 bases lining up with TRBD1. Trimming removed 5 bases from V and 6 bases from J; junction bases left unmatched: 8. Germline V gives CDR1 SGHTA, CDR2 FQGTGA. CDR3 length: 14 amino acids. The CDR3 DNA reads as TGTGCCAGCAGCCTGACAGGGCTCCTCGATACGCAGTATTTT. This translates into CASSLTGLLDTQYF.

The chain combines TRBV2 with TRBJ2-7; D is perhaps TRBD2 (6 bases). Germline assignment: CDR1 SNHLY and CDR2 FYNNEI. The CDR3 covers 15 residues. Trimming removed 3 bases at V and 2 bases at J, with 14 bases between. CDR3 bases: TGTGCCAGCAGTGAGAGCGTCCGCGGGACCTACGAGCAGTACGTC. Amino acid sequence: CASSESVRGTYEQYV.

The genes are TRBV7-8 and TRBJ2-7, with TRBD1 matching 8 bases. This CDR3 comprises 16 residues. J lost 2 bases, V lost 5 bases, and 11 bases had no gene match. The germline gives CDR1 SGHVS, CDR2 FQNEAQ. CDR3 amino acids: CASSPGTGAITYEQYF. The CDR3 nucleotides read TGTGCCAGCAGCCCGGGGACAGGCGCCATTACCTACGAGCAGTACTTC. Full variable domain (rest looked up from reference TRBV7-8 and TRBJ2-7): GAGVSQSPRYKVAKRGQDVALRCDPISGHVSLFWYQQALGQGPEFLTYFQNEAQLDKSGLPSDRFFAERPEGSVSTLKIQRTQQEDSAVYLCASSPGTGAITYEQYFGPGTRLTVT.

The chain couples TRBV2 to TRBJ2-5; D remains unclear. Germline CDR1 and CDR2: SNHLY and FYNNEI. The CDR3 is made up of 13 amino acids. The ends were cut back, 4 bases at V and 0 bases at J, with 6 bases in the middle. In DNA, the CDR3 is TGTGCCAGCAGTGGAAACTACCAAGAGACCCAGTACTTC. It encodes CASSGNYQETQYF.

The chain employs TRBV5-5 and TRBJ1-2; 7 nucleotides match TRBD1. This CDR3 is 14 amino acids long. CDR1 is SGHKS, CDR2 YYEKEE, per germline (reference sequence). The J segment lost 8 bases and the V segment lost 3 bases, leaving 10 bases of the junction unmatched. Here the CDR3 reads CASSWTGTVLGYTF. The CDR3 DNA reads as TGTGCCAGCAGCTGGACCGGGACAGTGCTCGGCTACACCTTC.

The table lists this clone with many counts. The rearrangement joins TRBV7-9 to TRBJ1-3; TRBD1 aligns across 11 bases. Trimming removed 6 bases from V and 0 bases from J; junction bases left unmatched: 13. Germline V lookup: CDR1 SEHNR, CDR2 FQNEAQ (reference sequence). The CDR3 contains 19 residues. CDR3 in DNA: TGTGCCAGCAGTTGGACAGGGGGCTCTATGCCCTACTCTGGAAACACCATATATTTT. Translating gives CASSWTGGSMPYSGNTIYF.

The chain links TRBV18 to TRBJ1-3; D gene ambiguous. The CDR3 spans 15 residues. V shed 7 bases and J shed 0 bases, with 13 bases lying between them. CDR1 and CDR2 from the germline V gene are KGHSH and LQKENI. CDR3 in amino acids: CASLPTGSSGNTIYF. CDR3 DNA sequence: TGTGCCAGCTTACCTACGGGGAGCTCTGGAAACACCATATATTTT.

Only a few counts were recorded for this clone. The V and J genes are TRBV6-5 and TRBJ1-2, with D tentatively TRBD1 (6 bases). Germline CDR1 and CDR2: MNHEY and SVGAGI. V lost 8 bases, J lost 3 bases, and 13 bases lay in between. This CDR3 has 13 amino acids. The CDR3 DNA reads TGTGCCAGCGTCAGGGCAGGGGACTATGGCTACACCTTC. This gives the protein CASVRAGDYGYTF.

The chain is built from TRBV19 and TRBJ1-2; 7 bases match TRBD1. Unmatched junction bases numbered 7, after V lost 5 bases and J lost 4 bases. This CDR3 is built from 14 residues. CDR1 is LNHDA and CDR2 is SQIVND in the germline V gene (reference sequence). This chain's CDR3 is CASSPRTGLYGYTF. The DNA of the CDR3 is TGTGCCAGTAGTCCCCGGACAGGTCTCTATGGCTACACCTTC.

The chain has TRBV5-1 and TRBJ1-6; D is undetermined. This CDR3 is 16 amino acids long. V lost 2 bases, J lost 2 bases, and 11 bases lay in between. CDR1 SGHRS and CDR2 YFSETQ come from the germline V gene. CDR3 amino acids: CASSFGGRAYNSPLHF. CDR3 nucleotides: TGCGCCAGCAGCTTCGGTGGGAGGGCCTATAATTCACCCCTCCACTTT.

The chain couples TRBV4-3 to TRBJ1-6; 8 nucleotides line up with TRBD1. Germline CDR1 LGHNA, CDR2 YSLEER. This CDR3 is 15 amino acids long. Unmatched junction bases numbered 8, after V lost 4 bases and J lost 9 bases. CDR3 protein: CASSLLSTGVSPLHF. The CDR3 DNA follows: TGCGCCAGCAGCCTCCTTTCGACAGGGGTTTCACCCCTCCACTTT.

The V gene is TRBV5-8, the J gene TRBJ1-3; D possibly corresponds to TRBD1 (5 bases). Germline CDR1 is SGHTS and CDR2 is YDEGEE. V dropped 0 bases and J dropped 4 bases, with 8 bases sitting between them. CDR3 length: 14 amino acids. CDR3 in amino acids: CASSLDRGGNTIYF. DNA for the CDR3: TGTGCCAGCAGCTTGGATAGGGGCGGAAACACCATATATTTT.

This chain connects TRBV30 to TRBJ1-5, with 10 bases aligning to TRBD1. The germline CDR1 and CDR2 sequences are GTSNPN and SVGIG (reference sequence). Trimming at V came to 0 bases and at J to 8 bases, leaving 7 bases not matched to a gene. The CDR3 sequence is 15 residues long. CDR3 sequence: CAWSVPGQGREPQHF. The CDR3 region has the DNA TGTGCCTGGAGTGTACCGGGACAGGGGAGGGAGCCCCAGCATTTT.

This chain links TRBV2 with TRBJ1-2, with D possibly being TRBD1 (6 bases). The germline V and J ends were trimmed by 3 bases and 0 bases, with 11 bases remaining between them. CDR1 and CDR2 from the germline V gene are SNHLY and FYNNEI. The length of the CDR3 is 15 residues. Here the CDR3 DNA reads TGTGCCAGCAGTGAGGGGGACACCTCTAACTATGGCTACACCTTC. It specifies CASSEGDTSNYGYTF. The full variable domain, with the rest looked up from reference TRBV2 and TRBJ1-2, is EPEVTQTPSHQVTQMGQEVILRCVPISNHLYFYWYRQILGQKVEFLVSFYNNEISEKSEIFDDQFSVERPDGSNFTLKIRSTKLEDSAMYFCASSEGDTSNYGYTFGSGTRLTVV.

The CDR3 sequence is CASSLRQGMDTEAFF. The CDR3 nucleotides are TGTGCCAGCTCACTTAGACAGGGTATGGACACTGAAGCTTTCTTT. The chain is built from TRBV18 and TRBJ1-1; 7 bases agree with TRBD1. The CDR3 has 15 residues. V dropped 4 bases and J dropped 3; count of bases not matched to a gene: 8. The V gene's germline CDR1 is KGHSH and CDR2 LQKENI.

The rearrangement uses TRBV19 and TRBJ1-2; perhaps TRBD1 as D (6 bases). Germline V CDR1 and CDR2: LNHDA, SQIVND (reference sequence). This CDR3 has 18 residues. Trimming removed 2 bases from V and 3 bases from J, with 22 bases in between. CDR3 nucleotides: TGTGCCAGTAGTATAAGATACAGCTCGGGACAACTATACTATGGCTACACCTTC. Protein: CASSIRYSSGQLYYGYTF.

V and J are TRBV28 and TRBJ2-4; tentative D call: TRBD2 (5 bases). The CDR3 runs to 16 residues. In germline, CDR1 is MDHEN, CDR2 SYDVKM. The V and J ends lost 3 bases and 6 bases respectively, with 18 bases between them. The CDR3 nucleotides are TGTGCCAGCAGTTTTATCGGGATGGGATTGGCAAACATTCAGTACTTC. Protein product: CASSFIGMGLANIQYF. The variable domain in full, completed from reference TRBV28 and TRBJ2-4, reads DVKVTQSSRYLVKRTGEKVFLECVQDMDHENMFWYRQDPGLGLRLIYFSYDVKMKEKGDIPEGYSVSREKKERFSLILESASTNQTSMYLCASSFIGMGLANIQYFGAGTRLSVL.

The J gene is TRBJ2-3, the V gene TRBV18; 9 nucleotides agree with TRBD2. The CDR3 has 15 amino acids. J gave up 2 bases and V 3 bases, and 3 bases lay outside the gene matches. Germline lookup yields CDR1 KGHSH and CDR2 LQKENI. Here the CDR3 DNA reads TGTGCCAGCTCACCCCTAGCGGGGAACACAGATACGCAGTATTTT. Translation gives CASSPLAGNTDTQYF.